The 18 T cell receptor beta chains below all came from one sample that was sequenced in a study of tissue T cells after allogeneic stem cell transplantation. The method was immunoSEQ multiplex PCR; TCRdb's version includes in-frame clones alone and lacks a portion of them. The data show about 48,000 clones, with over 65% seen just once and under 0.9% held by the top ten. Sequenced input: sorted cells pooled from one or two spleens. The origin of the receptors is a pool of C57BL/6 mice in good health.

Notes on this clone: Gene names refer to mouse genes. The read is 1 residue too short to cover the CDR3 end, so that end is filled in from the germline J gene. The rearrangement joins TRBV15 to TRBJ1-4; no firm D call. This CDR3 is 13 amino acids long. Germline V lookup: CDR1 SGHND, CDR2 FRSKSL. V lost 4 bases and J lost 2, with 5 bases in between. The covered CDR3 bases are TGTGCCAGCAGTTCCGGGTCCAACGAAAGATTATTT. Amino acid sequence: CASSSGSNERLF. In full, the CDR3 is CASSSGSNERLFF.

Turning to this clone: Gene names follow the mouse nomenclature. The read ends 1 residue shy of where the CDR3 ends; the end is completed using the germline J gene. This sequence joins TRBV26 and TRBJ2-3; TRBD2 is a possible D gene (7 bases). CDR1 and CDR2 (germline): KGHPV, FQNQEV (reference sequence). Between the trimmed V and J ends, which lost 0 bases and 1 base, there was a span of 11 bases. The CDR3 is 16 amino acids. The CDR3 bases that were read are TGTGCCAGCAGTCTGTCGAACGGGGGGCGTGCAGAAACGCTGTAT. It specifies CASSLSNGGRAETLY. The full CDR3 sequence reads CASSLSNGGRAETLYF.

A note on this clone: Genes here carry mouse names. With the read ending 1 residue before the CDR3 end, the germline J gene is used to fill in that end. The rearrangement links TRBV3 to TRBJ2-5, with a possible D match to TRBD2 (6 bases). Per the germline V gene, CDR1 is SNHLY and CDR2 is FYNGKV (reference sequence). V gave up 5 bases and J gave up 3 bases, with 9 bases separating them. The CDR3 is 13 residues long. The DNA read from the CDR3 is TGTGCCAGCAGCCCTGGACTGCAAGACACCCAGTAC. Translation: CASSPGLQDTQY. The complete CDR3 protein is CASSPGLQDTQYF.

To note about this clone: Gene names follow the mouse nomenclature. The read terminates 1 residue ahead of where the CDR3 ends, so the germline J gene completes it. The chain carries TRBV13-2 and TRBJ2-1; TRBD2 aligns across 7 bases. V lost 5 bases to trimming and J lost 0 bases; unmatched junction nucleotides: 2. There are 14 residues in the CDR3. Germline CDR1 and CDR2: NNHNN and SYGAGS (reference sequence). CDR3 region: CASGRLGNYAEQFF. The DNA read from the CDR3 is TGTGCCAGCGGGAGACTGGGTAACTATGCTGAGCAGTTC.

Details on this clone: All gene names here are mouse names. The CDR3 goes on 1 residue after the read ends, and that part is filled in from the germline J gene. The chain has TRBV16 and TRBJ1-4; D is unclear. Germline V gene data show CDR1 as SGHSA and CDR2 as FRNQAP. Between the trimmed V and J ends, which lost 0 bases and 0 bases, there was a span of 5 bases. This CDR3 spans 15 amino acids. CDR3 residues: CASSLEGVSNERLFF. Partial CDR3 DNA: TGTGCAAGCAGCTTAGAGGGAGTTTCCAACGAAAGATTATTT.

This clone was seen a handful of times. Genes here carry mouse names. The read is 1 residue too short to cover the CDR3 end, so that end is filled in from the germline J gene. The chain carries TRBV13-1 and TRBJ2-7; TRBD2 aligns across 10 bases. Trimming took 3 bases from V and 7 from J; bases not matched to a gene: 1. CDR1 is NSHNY, CDR2 SYGAGN, per germline. The CDR3 length is 12 residues. The CDR3: CASSGTGGEQYF. The DNA read from the CDR3 is TGTGCCAGCAGTGGGACTGGGGGAGAACAGTAC.

A remark on this clone: Genes here carry mouse names. The CDR3 is cut off 1 residue early in the read; its end comes from the germline J gene. The chain has TRBV2 and TRBJ1-6; D is ambiguous. TRBJ1-6 is reported as an ORF; its role is uncertain. The V gene lost 3 bases and the J gene lost 2 bases, with 11 bases spanning the gap. The V gene's germline CDR1 is LGHNA and CDR2 YSYQKL. The CDR3 runs 16 residues. CDR3 amino acids: CASSHPREAYNSPLYF. The covered CDR3 bases are TGTGCCAGCAGCCATCCCCGGGAGGCCTATAATTCGCCCCTCTAC.

This clone occurred a few times. Gene names denote mouse genes. The CDR3 is cut off 1 residue early in the read; its end comes from the germline J gene. V is TRBV15 and J is TRBJ2-7; D possibly matches TRBD1 or TRBD2 (7 bases each). V was clipped by 4 bases and J by 2 bases, with 9 bases between them. The CDR3 has 13 residues. Germline-derived CDR1 and CDR2 are SGHND and FRSKSL. CDR3 protein: CASSSGGAYEQYF. CDR3 bases read: TGTGCCAGCAGTTCAGGGGGGGCCTATGAACAGTAC.

With respect to this clone: Gene names are mouse gene names. Sequencing ends 1 residue short of the CDR3 end; the germline J gene provides the rest. The chain is built from TRBV13-1 and TRBJ2-2, with 7 nucleotides matching TRBD1. From germline, CDR1 is NSHNY and CDR2 SYGAGN. V shed 5 bases and J 2 bases; nucleotides not matched to a gene: 3. CDR3 length: 14 residues. The part of the CDR3 DNA that was read is TGTGCCAGCAGCGGACAGGAGAACACCGGGCAGCTCTAC. Protein product: CASSGQENTGQLY. The full-length CDR3 reads as CASSGQENTGQLYF.

A remark on this clone: The genes and germline here are from mouse. The read is 1 residue too short to cover the CDR3 end, so that end is filled in from the germline J gene. This rearrangement joins TRBV1 to TRBJ1-3; no definite D call. The CDR3 contains 15 residues. The germline V gene encodes CDR1 NSQYPW and CDR2 LRSPGD (reference sequence). V lost 0 bases, J lost 2 bases, and 8 bases lay in between. The CDR3 reads CTCSAEGGTGNTLYF. The covered CDR3 bases are TGCACCTGCAGTGCAGAAGGCGGGACTGGAAATACGCTCTAT.

With regard to this clone: Genes and germline come from the mouse. The sequenced fragment ends 1 residue before the CDR3 boundary, so the rest is inferred from the germline J gene. The rearrangement uses TRBV17 and TRBJ2-2; unclear D gene. The germline gives CDR1 MNHDT, CDR2 YYDKIL. The CDR3 contains 14 residues. Deletions cut 3 bases from V and 2 bases from J, with 7 bases between. CDR3 bases read: TGTGCTAGCAGTAGTCCCGGGAACACCGGGCAGCTCTAC. Protein: CASSSPGNTGQLY. The complete CDR3 reads CASSSPGNTGQLYF.

On this clone itself: Gene names are mouse gene names. The observed sequence ends 1 residue before the CDR3 terminus, with the missing tail filled in from the germline J gene. The chain carries TRBV15 and TRBJ2-7, with 9 nucleotides matching TRBD2. Looked up from germline, CDR1 is SGHND and CDR2 is FRSKSL. V shed 3 bases, J shed 6 bases, and the junction held 3 bases outside the gene matches. There are 13 residues in the CDR3. CDR3 DNA, as far as it was read: TGTGCCAGCAGTTTTCTGGGGGGGGGTGAACAGTAC. It translates to CASSFLGGGEQY. The full CDR3 reads CASSFLGGGEQYF.

Details on this clone: The gene names given are mouse names. The DNA ends 1 residue before the CDR3 does, and the rest of the CDR3 is filled in from the germline J gene. The chain recombines TRBV4 with TRBJ2-5, with 7 bases aligning to TRBD1. Germline V CDR1 and CDR2: LGHDT, YNNKQL (reference sequence). The CDR3 extends over 14 amino acids. V shed 5 bases and J 2 bases; nucleotides not matched to a gene: 4. The covered CDR3 bases are TGTGCCAGCAGCCAGACAGGGAGCCAAGACACCCAGTAC. It specifies CASSQTGSQDTQY. The whole CDR3 protein reads CASSQTGSQDTQYF.

About this clone itself: Germline and genes here are mouse. The CDR3 goes on 1 residue after the read ends, and that part is filled in from the germline J gene. The chain couples TRBV2 to TRBJ2-3, with 11 nucleotides matching TRBD2. Germline assignment: CDR1 LGHNA and CDR2 YSYQKL. There are 16 residues in the CDR3. The V and J ends lost 6 bases and 2 bases, in that order; junction bases with no gene match: 7. The CDR3 sequence is CASSPLGGRDAETLYF. Incomplete CDR3 DNA: TGTGCCAGCAGTCCACTGGGGGGGCGGGATGCAGAAACGCTGTAT.

A word on this clone: All gene names here are mouse names. The read halts 1 residue ahead of the CDR3 end, with the missing end drawn from the germline J gene. The genes are TRBV17 and TRBJ1-6; TRBD1 might be the D (5 bases). TRBJ1-6 counts as an open reading frame of uncertain function. CDR1 MNHDT and CDR2 YYDKIL come from the germline V gene. Trimming took 0 bases from V and 2 from J, leaving 8 bases between them. CDR3 size: 16 residues. CDR3 amino acids: CASSRDGAAYNSPLYF. The CDR3 bases that were read are TGTGCTAGCAGTAGAGATGGGGCAGCCTATAATTCGCCCCTCTAC.

Details on this clone: The gene names here belong to mouse. The read is 1 residue too short to cover the CDR3 end, so that end is filled in from the germline J gene. V and J are TRBV26 and TRBJ2-1; 8 nucleotides line up with TRBD2. The J segment lost 5 bases and the V segment lost 3 bases, leaving 6 bases of the junction unmatched. Germline-derived CDR1 and CDR2 are KGHPV and FQNQEV (reference sequence). This CDR3 is built from 15 residues. CDR3 bases read: TGTGCCAGCAGTCTAGGGGGGGGCGCGAATGCTGAGCAGTTC. Translating it yields CASSLGGGANAEQF. The CDR3, in full, reads CASSLGGGANAEQFF.

To note about this clone: Gene names are mouse gene names. The read terminates 1 residue ahead of where the CDR3 ends, so the germline J gene completes it. The chain carries TRBV12-1 and TRBJ1-4; 11 nucleotides line up with TRBD1. Looked up from germline, CDR1 is SGHSN and CDR2 is HYEKVE. This CDR3 is built from 17 residues. V shed 0 bases, J shed 3 bases, and the junction held 5 bases outside the gene matches. CDR3 in amino acids: CASSLDGTGGTNERLFF. The part of the CDR3 DNA that was read is TGTGCCAGCTCTCTCGACGGGACAGGGGGGACCAACGAAAGATTATTT. Together with reference TRBV12-1 and TRBJ1-4, the CDR3 gives the full variable domain: DSGVVQSPRHIIKEKGGRSVLTCIPISGHSNVVWYQQTLGKELKFLIQHYEKVERDKGFLPSRFSVQQFDDYHSEMNMSALELEDSAMYFCASSLDGTGGTNERLFFGHGTKLSVL.

This clone has only a few counts. All gene names here are mouse names. The read ends 1 residue shy of where the CDR3 ends; the end is completed using the germline J gene. V and J are TRBV13-2 and TRBJ2-5, with 7 bases matching TRBD2. Germline values: CDR1 NNHNN, CDR2 SYGAGS (reference sequence). With V trimmed by 1 base and J by 10 bases, 0 bases remained unmatched. CDR3 length: 11 residues. CDR3 bases read: TGTGCCAGCGGTGATCTGGGGGCCCAGTAC. This codes for CASGDLGAQY. The full CDR3 protein reads CASGDLGAQYF.